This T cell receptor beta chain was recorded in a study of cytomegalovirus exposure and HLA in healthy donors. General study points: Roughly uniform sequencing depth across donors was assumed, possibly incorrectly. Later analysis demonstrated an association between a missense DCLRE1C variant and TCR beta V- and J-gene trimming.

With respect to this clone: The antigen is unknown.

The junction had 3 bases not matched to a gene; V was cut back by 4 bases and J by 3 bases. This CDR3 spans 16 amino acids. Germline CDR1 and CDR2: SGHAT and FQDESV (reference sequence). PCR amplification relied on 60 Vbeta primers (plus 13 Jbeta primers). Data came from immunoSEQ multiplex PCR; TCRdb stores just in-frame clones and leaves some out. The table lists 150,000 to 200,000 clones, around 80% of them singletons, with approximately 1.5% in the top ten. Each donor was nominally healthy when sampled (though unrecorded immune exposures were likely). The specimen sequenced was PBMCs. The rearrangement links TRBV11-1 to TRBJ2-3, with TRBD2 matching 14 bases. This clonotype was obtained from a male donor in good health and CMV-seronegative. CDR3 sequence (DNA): TGTGCCAGCAGCTCGGGACTAGCGGGGGTTACAGATACGCAGTATTTT. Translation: CASSSGLAGVTDTQYF.